This T cell receptor beta chain was sequenced for a study of blood T cell repertoires in COVID-19 (dated by TCRdb to 2020 to 2022). Broadly, across the study: The collaborator samples originated in the United States, Italy and Spain and spanned the acute and convalescent phases of COVID-19. The sample metadata nearly always contained a de-identified subject ID, COVID-19 status, age in years and sex. The dataset comprised deeply sampled blood TCRbeta repertoires from subjects exposed to, actively infected with, or recovered from COVID-19. The samples were drawn from two sources: the first 160 participants of the ongoing ImmuneRACE study, and 1,200 or so subjects contributed by 6 global collaborators. Where available, HLA class I and class II types were obtained from metadata supplied by the sample provider rather than from assay-based typing. The repertoires were made available in a free public database intended to serve as a resource for research on the immune response to SARS-CoV-2. The prospective study material was composed of cDNA or gDNA derived from T cells, B-cell-depleted T cells, or PBMCs. The paper's findings and limits, for the study overall: Clinical and demographic metadata were provided uncurated, with the amount varying by source and participant.

Taken from cysteine to phenylalanine, the CDR3 has 15 residues. Just CDR3 DNA is preserved here, 45 bases in frame from base 1. For CDR1 and CDR2, the germline V gene lists SGHTA and FQGTGA. The junction shows trimming of 6 bases on V and 3 bases on J, and the gene matches do not reach 5 bases of it. One collaborating source in Seattle enrolled patients while the patients were actively infected and followed the patients over time throughout the course of disease. Whole blood was collected in K2EDTA tubes by collaborating institutions according to the institutions' own protocols. For TCRbeta analysis, collaborators shipped samples as frozen whole blood, isolated PBMCs, or DNA extracted from either of those sample types. TCRbeta CDR3 regions were amplified from genomic DNA using the immunoSEQ Assay, a bias-controlled multiplex PCR. As for the original processing: Within the assay, amplification of reference gene primers was used to estimate how many nucleated cells each sample contained. To quantify the absolute abundance of each unique TCRbeta CDR3 rearrangement, sequence reads were collapsed and filtered. For each sample, productive Simpson clonality was calculated as the square root of Simpson's diversity index across productive rearrangements. In TCRdb, the immuneACCESS table is reduced to in-frame sequences with V and J assigned. These tables do not hold every clone; where another copy was compared, an unresolved V gene accounts for under half, and the others remain unexplained. V and J calls and clone size are those listed in that table; D and trimming were worked out from the DNA. This sample is represented by about 270,000 clones; approximately 84% of them were singletons. The top ten constitute about 1.6% of the sample.

This clone was recorded once. Its antigen specificity is not known. No clone much larger than this one lies a single base away; base qualities are absent. The TCR originated in a human donor with COVID-19, enrolled during active disease. The donor label of this sample is uncertain. The V and J segments used are TRBV7-3 and TRBJ2-6; the central 7 bases match TRBD2. Sequencing was performed on peripheral blood. This receptor has the CDR3 CASRSSGGGANVLTF. The nucleotide sequence reads TGTGCCAGCAGGTCTAGCGGAGGTGGGGCCAACGTCCTGACTTTC.